This TCR beta chain was sequenced during a study of Ad26.COV2.S vaccination and SARS-CoV-2 variants. This CDR3 has 13 residues. Germline lookup yields CDR1 SGHTA and CDR2 FQGNSA. Between the trimmed V and J ends, which lost 5 bases and 3 bases, there was a span of 8 bases. Treatment of the sample: over 15 received Ad26.COV2.S at low or high dose, single or two shots; roughly five received placebo; per-sample allocation not given. Vaccine and placebo recipients were sampled on day 63 after the first injection. Profiled with immunoSEQ multiplex PCR; TCRdb holds only in-frame clones, not every one. In the table there are around 340,000 clones, 88% of which are singletons. Broader study findings: Recipients of either vaccine or placebo displayed similar breadth of non-spike TCRs.

Remarks on this clone: Antigen unknown.

Specimen: peripheral blood, collected in a trial of Ad26.COV2.S vaccine versus placebo. The source of this sequence is a person aged 18 to 59 who received the Ad26.COV2.S COVID-19 vaccine or a placebo. The rearrangement uses TRBV7-2 and TRBJ2-1; no definite D call. This CDR3 reads CASSERGYNEQFF. CDR3 nucleotide sequence: TGTGCCAGCAGCGAGCGAGGCTACAATGAGCAGTTCTTC.